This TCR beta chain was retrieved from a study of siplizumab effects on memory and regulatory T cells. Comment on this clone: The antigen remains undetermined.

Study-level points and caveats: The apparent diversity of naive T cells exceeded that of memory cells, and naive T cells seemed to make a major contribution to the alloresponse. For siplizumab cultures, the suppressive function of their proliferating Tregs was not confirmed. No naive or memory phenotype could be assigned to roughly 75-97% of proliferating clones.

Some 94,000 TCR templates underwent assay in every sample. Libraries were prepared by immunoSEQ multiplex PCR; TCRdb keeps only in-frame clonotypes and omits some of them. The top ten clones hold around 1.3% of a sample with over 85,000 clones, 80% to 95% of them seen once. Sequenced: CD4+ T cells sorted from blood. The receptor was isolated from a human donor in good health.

CDR3 sequence: CASSPGTGADTQYF. As DNA, the CDR3 is TGTGCCAGCAGCCCAGGGACAGGGGCAGATACGCAGTATTTT. The chain joins TRBV7-9 to TRBJ2-3; TRBD1 aligns across 10 bases. Germline trimming cut 5 bases from V and 4 bases from J; bases unmatched to any gene: 3. The germline gives CDR1 SEHNR, CDR2 FQNEAQ (reference sequence). The CDR3 sequence is 14 residues long.